This T cell receptor (beta chain) was captured in a study of blood T cell repertoires in COVID-19. Overall study: COVID-19 samples collected from the United States, Italy and Spain covered acute and convalescent phases. Sources were T cells, B-cell-depleted T cells, or PBMCs; the material itself was cDNA or gDNA.

Trimming pared 11 bases from V and 0 bases from J, leaving 13 bases between. Per the germline V gene, CDR1 is SEHNR and CDR2 is FQNEAQ (reference sequence). The CDR3 contains 14 residues. How the authors handled the data: Researchers report that nucleated cell counts were estimated from reference gene primer amplification. Using immunoSEQ multiplex PCR, the repertoire was profiled, and TCRdb retains in-frame clones only, with some absent. The V and J calls and clone size were taken over from that table, and D and trimming were inferred from the DNA. The data show approximately 290,000 clones, 90% seen once. Those who participated ranged in age from roughly 18 to 90 years and resided in 20 to 30 US areas.

Sequencing used PBMCs or T cells enriched from blood (not recorded which). V gene TRBV7-9 combines with J gene TRBJ1-4; a weak D match, TRBD1 (5 bases). This receptor was obtained from a woman aged 18-29 years with acute COVID-19. The CDR3 coding sequence is TGTGCCGGACACCAATATGCAACTAATGAAAAACTGTTTTTT. This codes for CAGHQYATNEKLFF.